Listed here is a single TCR beta chain. Its antigen remains unidentified. It was with 60 Vbeta and 13 Jbeta primers that the PCR ran. Produced via immunoSEQ multiplex PCR; TCRdb's table is partial and in-frame only. The table includes 160,000 or so clones, 80% detected once. The data stem from a study of cytomegalovirus exposure and HLA in healthy donors. Study-wide context: Membership in the Caucasian-associated ancestry cluster was found for 75% to 90% of almost 400 genotyped donors. Findings and caveats of the study: Accurate predictions that matched the HLA-A and HLA-B alleles of most subjects were reportedly made from TCR beta sequences. The investigators catalogued 180 or so TCR beta chains as cytomegalovirus-associated. The authors later linked a missense DCLRE1C variant to TCR beta V- and J-gene trimming.

CDR1 and CDR2 from the germline V gene are SGHTA and FQGTGA. This CDR3 spans 16 amino acids. Trimming cost V 5 bases and J 3 bases, with 20 bases left between them. The sequenced material came from PBMCs. This chain connects TRBV7-3 to TRBJ2-7, with D perhaps TRBD2 (5 bases). This TCR was recovered from a man aged 40-49 years in good health and CMV-seronegative. Written as DNA, the CDR3 is TGTGCCAGCAGCCTAGACGGTGGGCTCGGGATCTACGAGCAGTACTTC. Encoded protein: CASSLDGGLGIYEQYF. The full variable domain, its missing parts supplied by reference TRBV7-3 and TRBJ2-7, is GAGVSQTPSNKVTEKGKYVELRCDPISGHTALYWYRQSLGQGPEFLIYFQGTGAADDSGLPNDRFFAVRPEGSVSTLKIQRTERGDSAVYLCASSLDGGLGIYEQYFGPGTRLTVT.